Listed below are T cell receptor beta chains from one sample, sequenced in a study of blood T cell repertoires in COVID-19. Here immunoSEQ multiplex PCR was the method, and the copy in TCRdb shows in-frame clones only, minus some. The sample includes approximately 210,000 clones, around 84% of them seen just once. Sample: peripheral blood. Receptors originate from an elderly woman with COVID-19, enrolled during active disease. Both conserved end residues are part of each CDR3. Each record gives: J gene, D gene, V gene, clone size, CDR3 DNA, CDR3 protein. The D gene is left open where the match is weak. Not all rows give a size; the values are once, few, many and, for expanded clones, a class.

TRBJ1-5 TRBD1 TRBV19 - TGTGCCAGCGTAGAATTTGGGACAGGGGGCGCGGGAGTGGGTCAGCCCCAGCATTTT CASVEFGTGGAGVGQPQHF
TRBJ1-2 - TRBV7-9 - TGTGCCAGCAGCCGTGGGGACATATCGGACTATGGCTACACCTTC CASSRGDISDYGYTF
TRBJ1-2 TRBD1 TRBV5-1 - TGCGCCAGCAGCTTGGCGGGACAGGAGGGAGGCTACACCTTC CASSLAGQEGGYTF
TRBJ1-2 - TRBV11-2 - TGTGCCAGCAGCTCCCACGGACAGAAAGCTAACTATGGCTACACCTTC CASSSHGQKANYGYTF
TRBJ2-7 TRBD2 TRBV5-1 - TGCGCCAGCAGCTTGGCCGGACTAGCGGGGGTGTACGAGCAGTACTTC CASSLAGLAGVYEQYF
TRBJ1-5 TRBD1 TRBV6-6 - TGTGCCAGCAGTCCCCGAAGGACCGGGACAGCCAACAATCAGCCCCAGCATTTT CASSPRRTGTANNQPQHF
TRBJ1-4 - TRBV18 once TGTGCCAGCTCACCAGAGTTCCAGGGCGTATTGAGTGAAAAACTGTTTTTT CASSPEFQGVLSEKLFF
TRBJ2-5 - TRBV7-9 few TGTGCCAGCAGCCTCCAAGAGACCCAGTACTTC CASSLQETQYF
TRBJ1-6 TRBD1 TRBV2 - TGTGCCAGCAGAGTAAAGACAGGGATCTCACCCCTCCACTTT CASRVKTGISPLHF
TRBJ1-1 - TRBV6-4 - TGTGCCAGCAGGAGGTCGGGGGGAACTGAAGCTTTCTTT CASRRSGGTEAFF
TRBJ1-1 - TRBV18 - TGTGCCAGCTCCCACGGATCCGGGACAAAGAACACTGAAGCTTTCTTT CASSHGSGTKNTEAFF
TRBJ1-2 - TRBV6-5 - TGTGCCAGCAGTCGGGAGATTGGCTACACCTTC CASSREIGYTF
TRBJ1-1 - TRBV29-1 - TGCAGCGTTGTACGGGCTGAAGCTTTCTTT CSVVRAEAFF
TRBJ1-2 TRBD1 TRBV5-1 - TGCGCCAGCAGCCCTGATCAGGGGGGAGGCTACACCTTC CASSPDQGGGYTF
TRBJ2-3 - TRBV2 once TGTGCCAGCAGCGCCAATACAGGAGATACGCAGTATTTT CASSANTGDTQYF
TRBJ1-2 - TRBV20-1 - TGCAGTGCTAGCGTTCTGGCTGGCTACACCTTC CSASVLAGYTF
TRBJ1-2 - TRBV5-1 once TGCGCCAGCAGCTTGGCTTCAGGGATCGGCTACACCTTC CASSLASGIGYTF
TRBJ2-2 TRBD2 TRBV12-5 - TGTGCTAGTGGTTTGCAAAGCGGGGGGGCTGGAACCGGGGAGCTGTTTTTT CASGLQSGGAGTGELFF
TRBJ2-5 - TRBV3-1/TRBV3-2 - TGTGCCAGCTCAAGATGGACAGACAAGGAGACCCAGTACTTC CASSRWTDKETQYF
TRBJ1-2 TRBD1 TRBV24-1 - TGTGCCACCAGCCCGGGACAGGGTCTCGGTGGCTACACCTTC CATSPGQGLGGYTF
TRBJ2-5 - TRBV5-4 - TGTGCCAGCAGCTTGGGGCCCCAGGTCCCCGAGAAGACCCAGTACTTC CASSLGPQVPEKTQYF
TRBJ2-7 TRBD2 TRBV18 - TGTGCCAGCTCCCGGAAAGAGGGACTAGCGGGTTACGAGCAGTACTTC CASSRKEGLAGYEQYF
TRBJ1-1 TRBD1 TRBV7-6 - TGTGCCAGCAGCTCGGGACAGGGAGAGACTGAAGCTTTCTTT CASSSGQGETEAFF
TRBJ2-2 TRBD2 TRBV10-3 - TGTGCCATCAGTGAGCTAGCGGGGGAGACCGGGGAGCTGTTTTTT CAISELAGETGELFF
TRBJ1-1 - TRBV29-1 - TGCAGCGCCAGACCAGGGAACACTGAAGCTTTCTTT CSARPGNTEAFF
TRBJ1-3 - TRBV10-2 - TGCGCCAGCAGTGAGCAGGGGACTGGAAACACCATATATTTT CASSEQGTGNTIYF
TRBJ1-3 TRBD1 TRBV7-2 - TGTGCCAGCAGCTTAGTAGGACAGGGGTGGAGAAACACCATATATTTT CASSLVGQGWRNTIYF
TRBJ2-5 TRBD1 TRBV5-4 - TGTGCCAGCAGCCACAGGGGGCCGTCAGAGACCCAGTACTTC CASSHRGPSETQYF
TRBJ2-3 - TRBV10-3 - TGTGCCGCTGGGGGAGGAGGGGGCACAGATACGCAGTATTTT CAAGGGGGTDTQYF
TRBJ1-5 - TRBV5-1 - TGCGCCAGCAGCTTGGATGGGAGGGGCAATCAGCCCCAGCATTTT CASSLDGRGNQPQHF
TRBJ1-5 - TRBV28 - TGTGCCAGCAGTTCACAGGGCCAGCCCCAGCATTTT CASSSQGQPQHF
TRBJ1-4 TRBD1 TRBV6-6 - TGTGCCAGCAGTTCCGGGACAGCCGAGGGTCGTGAAAAACTGTTTTTT CASSSGTAEGREKLFF
TRBJ1-2 - TRBV2 - TGTGCCAGCAGCCTGACGGGTGGCTACACCTTC CASSLTGGYTF
TRBJ1-4 - TRBV30 - TGTGCCTGGAGTCCGGCGGAGGGAGTATATGAAAAACTGTTTTTT CAWSPAEGVYEKLFF
TRBJ1-6 TRBD1 TRBV5-1 - TGCGCCAGCAGCTTACAGGGGAATTCACCCCTCCACTTT CASSLQGNSPLHF
TRBJ1-1 - TRBV7-9 once TGTGCCAGCAGCCTACAGGGATTTAAGGACACTGAAGCTTTCTTT CASSLQGFKDTEAFF
TRBJ2-7 - TRBV5-5 - TGTGCCAGCGAAAGAGGAGCCTACGAGCAGTACTTC CASERGAYEQYF
TRBJ2-1 TRBD2 TRBV4-2 - TGTGCCAGCAGCCAAGGGGGGTCGGCGGGGGATCGTGGCGATGAGCAGTTCTTC CASSQGGSAGDRGDEQFF
TRBJ2-1 - TRBV1 - TGCACCAGCAGCCAAGATAATATTGAGGACTTATACAATGAGCAGTTCTTC CTSSQDNIEDLYNEQFF
TRBJ1-3 - TRBV4-2 once TGTGCCAGCAGCCAACGGGCCTCGGACAGCTCGAGTTATGGAAACACCATATATTTT CASSQRASDSSSYGNTIYF
TRBJ2-2 TRBD2 TRBV28 - TGTGCCAGCAGCGCACCGGGACTAGGGGAAACCGGGGAGCTGTTTTTT CASSAPGLGETGELFF
TRBJ1-1 - TRBV5-1 once TGCGCCAGCAGCTCCTCCGGGTCGAGACTAAACACTGAAGCTTTCTTT CASSSSGSRLNTEAFF
TRBJ2-5 - TRBV3-1/TRBV3-2 - TGTGCCAGCAGCCAAGATTGGGCAGAGACCCAGTACTTC CASSQDWAETQYF
TRBJ2-3 TRBD1 TRBV7-9 - TGTGCCAGCAGCTTATCAGGGGGCTTAGATACGCAGTATTTT CASSLSGGLDTQYF
TRBJ2-3 TRBD2 TRBV9 - TGTGCCAGCAGCGTAGATCCTAGCGGACAATCCACAGATACGCAGTATTTT CASSVDPSGQSTDTQYF
TRBJ1-5 TRBD1 TRBV29-1 - TGCAGCGTGATCGTACAGGGGTATAGCAATCAGCCCCAGCATTTT CSVIVQGYSNQPQHF
TRBJ2-1 - TRBV6-1 - TGTGCCAGCAGTGAAGTTGTCAGGTCCAATGAGCAGTTCTTC CASSEVVRSNEQFF
TRBJ1-1 - TRBV10-3 - TGTGCCATCAGTGACGGGGATGTGGCTGAAGCTTTCTTT CAISDGDVAEAFF
TRBJ2-1 TRBD2 TRBV10-3 - TGTGCCATCAGTGAGTCCGGGGGGGGCTACAATGAGCAGTTCTTC CAISESGGGYNEQFF
TRBJ2-3 - TRBV6-5 - TGTGCCAGCAATCGACTGGCGGAAACAGATACGCAGTATTTT CASNRLAETDTQYF
TRBJ1-3 TRBD1 TRBV2 - TGTGCCAGCAGTGAAGGGGGGACAGCTGGAAACACCATATATTTT CASSEGGTAGNTIYF
TRBJ2-1 TRBD1 TRBV19 once TGTGCCAGTACCTATGGTGGGACAGTGAACAATGAGCAGTTCTTC CASTYGGTVNNEQFF
TRBJ2-1 TRBD2 TRBV7-3 - TGTGCCAGCAGCTTATCACTAGCGGGGGGGCCTGAGCAGTTCTTC CASSLSLAGGPEQFF
TRBJ1-5 - TRBV5-1 - TGCGCCAGCAGCCTTGACAGCCTCAATCAGCCCCAGCATTTT CASSLDSLNQPQHF